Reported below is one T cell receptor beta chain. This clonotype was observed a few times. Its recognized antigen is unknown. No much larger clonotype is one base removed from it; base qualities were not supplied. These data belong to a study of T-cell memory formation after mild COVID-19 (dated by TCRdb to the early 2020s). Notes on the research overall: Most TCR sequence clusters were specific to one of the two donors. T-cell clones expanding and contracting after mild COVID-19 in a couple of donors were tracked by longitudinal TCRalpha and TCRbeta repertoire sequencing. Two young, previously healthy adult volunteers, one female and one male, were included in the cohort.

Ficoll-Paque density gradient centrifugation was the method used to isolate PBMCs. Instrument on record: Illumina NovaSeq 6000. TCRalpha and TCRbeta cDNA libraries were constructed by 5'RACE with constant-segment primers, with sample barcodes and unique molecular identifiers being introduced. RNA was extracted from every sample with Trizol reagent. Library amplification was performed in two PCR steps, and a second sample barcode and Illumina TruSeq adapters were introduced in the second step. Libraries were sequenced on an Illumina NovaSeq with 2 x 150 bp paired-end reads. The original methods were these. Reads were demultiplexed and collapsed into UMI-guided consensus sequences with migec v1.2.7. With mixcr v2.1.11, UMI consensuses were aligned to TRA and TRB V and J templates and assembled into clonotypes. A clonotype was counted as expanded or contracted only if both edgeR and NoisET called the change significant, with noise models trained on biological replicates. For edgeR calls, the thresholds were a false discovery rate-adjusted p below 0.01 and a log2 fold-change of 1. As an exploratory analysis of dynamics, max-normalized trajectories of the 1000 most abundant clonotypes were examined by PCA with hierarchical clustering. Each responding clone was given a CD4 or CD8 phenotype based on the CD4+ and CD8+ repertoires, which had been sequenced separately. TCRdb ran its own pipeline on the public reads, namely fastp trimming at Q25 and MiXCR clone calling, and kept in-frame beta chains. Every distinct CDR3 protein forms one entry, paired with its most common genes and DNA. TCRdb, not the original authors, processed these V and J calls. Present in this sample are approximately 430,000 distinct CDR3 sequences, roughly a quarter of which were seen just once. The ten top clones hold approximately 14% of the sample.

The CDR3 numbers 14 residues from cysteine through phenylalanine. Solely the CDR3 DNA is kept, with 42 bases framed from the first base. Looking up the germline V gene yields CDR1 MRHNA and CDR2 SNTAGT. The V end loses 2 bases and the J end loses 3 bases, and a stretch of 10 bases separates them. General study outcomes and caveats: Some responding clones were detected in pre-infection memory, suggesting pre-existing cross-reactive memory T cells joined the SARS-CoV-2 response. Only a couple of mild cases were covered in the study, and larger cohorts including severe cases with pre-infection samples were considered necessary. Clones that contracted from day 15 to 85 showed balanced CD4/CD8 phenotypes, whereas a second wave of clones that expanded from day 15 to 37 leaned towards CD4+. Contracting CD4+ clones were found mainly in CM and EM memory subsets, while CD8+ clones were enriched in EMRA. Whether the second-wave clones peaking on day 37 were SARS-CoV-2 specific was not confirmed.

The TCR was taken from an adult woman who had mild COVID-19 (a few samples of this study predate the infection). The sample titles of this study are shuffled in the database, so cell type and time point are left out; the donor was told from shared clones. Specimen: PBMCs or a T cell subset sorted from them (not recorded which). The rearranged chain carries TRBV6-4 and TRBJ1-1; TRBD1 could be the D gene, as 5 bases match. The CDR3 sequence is CASSDGGDHTEAFF. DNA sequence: TGTGCCAGCAGTGACGGTGGGGACCACACTGAAGCTTTCTTT.